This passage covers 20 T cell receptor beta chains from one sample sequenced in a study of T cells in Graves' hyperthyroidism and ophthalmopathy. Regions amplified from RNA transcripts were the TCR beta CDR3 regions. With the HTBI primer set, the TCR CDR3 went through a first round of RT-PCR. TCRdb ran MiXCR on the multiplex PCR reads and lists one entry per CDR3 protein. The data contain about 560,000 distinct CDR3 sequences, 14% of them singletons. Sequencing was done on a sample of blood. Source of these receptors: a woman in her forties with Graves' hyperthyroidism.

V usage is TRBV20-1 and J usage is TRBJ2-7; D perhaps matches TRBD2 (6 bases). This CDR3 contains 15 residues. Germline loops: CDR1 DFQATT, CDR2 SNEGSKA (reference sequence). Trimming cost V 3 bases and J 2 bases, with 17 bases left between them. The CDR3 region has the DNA TGCAGTGCTAGGGGGTTCCAGCGGGTTACCTACGAGCAGTACTTC. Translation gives CSARGFQRVTYEQYF.

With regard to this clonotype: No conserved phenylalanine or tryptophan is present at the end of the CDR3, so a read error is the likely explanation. The CDR3 DNA reads as TGCAGCGTTGAAAAGCATGGGACAGCGGGCTACGAGCAGTACCTC. This gives the protein CSVEKHGTAGYEQYL. V gene TRBV29-1 combines with J gene TRBJ2-7; possible D gene TRBD1, 7 bases. This CDR3 has 15 residues. The V gene lost 2 bases and the J gene lost 3 bases, with 17 bases spanning the gap. The germline gives CDR1 SQVTM, CDR2 ANQGSEA.

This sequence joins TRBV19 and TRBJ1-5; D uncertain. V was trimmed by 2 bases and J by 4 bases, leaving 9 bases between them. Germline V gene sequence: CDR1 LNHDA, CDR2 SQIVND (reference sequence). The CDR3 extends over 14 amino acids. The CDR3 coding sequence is TGTGCCAGTAGTATATGGGAAAGAAATCAGCCCCAGCATTTT. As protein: CASSIWERNQPQHF.

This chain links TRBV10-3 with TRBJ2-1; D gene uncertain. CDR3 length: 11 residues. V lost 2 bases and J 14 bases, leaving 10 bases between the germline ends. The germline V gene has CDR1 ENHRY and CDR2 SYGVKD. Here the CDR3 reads CAISELEVKFF. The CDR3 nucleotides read TGTGCCATCAGTGAGCTAGAGGTAAAGTTCTTC.

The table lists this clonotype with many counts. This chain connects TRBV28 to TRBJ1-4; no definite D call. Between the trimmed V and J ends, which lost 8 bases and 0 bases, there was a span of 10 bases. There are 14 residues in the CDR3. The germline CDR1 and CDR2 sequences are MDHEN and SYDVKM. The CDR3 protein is CASAPPATNEKLFF. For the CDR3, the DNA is TGTGCCAGCGCTCCCCCAGCAACTAATGAAAAACTGTTTTTT.

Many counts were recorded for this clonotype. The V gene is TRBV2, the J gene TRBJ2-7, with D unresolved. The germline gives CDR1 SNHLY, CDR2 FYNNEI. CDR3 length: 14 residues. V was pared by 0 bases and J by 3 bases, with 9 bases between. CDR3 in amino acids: CASSEAKVHYEQYF. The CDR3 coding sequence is TGTGCCAGCAGTGAAGCGAAGGTCCACTACGAGCAGTACTTC. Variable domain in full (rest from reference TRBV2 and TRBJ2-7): EPEVTQTPSHQVTQMGQEVILRCVPISNHLYFYWYRQILGQKVEFLVSFYNNEISEKSEIFDDQFSVERPDGSNFTLKIRSTKLEDSAMYFCASSEAKVHYEQYFGPGTRLTVT.

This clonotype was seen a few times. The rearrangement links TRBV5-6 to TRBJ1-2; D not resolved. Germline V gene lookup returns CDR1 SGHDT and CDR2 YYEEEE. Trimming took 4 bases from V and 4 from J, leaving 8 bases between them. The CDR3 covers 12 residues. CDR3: CASSPRSYGYTF. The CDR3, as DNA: TGTGCCAGCAGCCCCCGCTCCTATGGCTACACCTTC.

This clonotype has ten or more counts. The CDR3: CASSFPTGTYEQYF. In DNA form, the CDR3 reads TGTGCCAGCAGCTTTCCGACAGGGACCTACGAGCAGTACTTC. The chain carries TRBV7-2 and TRBJ2-7, with 7 bases matching TRBD1. Germline CDR1 SGHTA, CDR2 FQGNSA. The CDR3 runs 14 residues. V was clipped by 3 bases and J by 2 bases; unmatched bases: 4.

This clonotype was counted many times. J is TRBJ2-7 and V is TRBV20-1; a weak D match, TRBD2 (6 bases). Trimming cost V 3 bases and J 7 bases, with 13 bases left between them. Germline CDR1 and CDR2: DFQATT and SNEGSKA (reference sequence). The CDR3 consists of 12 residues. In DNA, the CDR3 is TGCAGTGCTAGCGGGAGTGGAGAGGAGCAGTACTTC. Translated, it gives CSASGSGEEQYF.

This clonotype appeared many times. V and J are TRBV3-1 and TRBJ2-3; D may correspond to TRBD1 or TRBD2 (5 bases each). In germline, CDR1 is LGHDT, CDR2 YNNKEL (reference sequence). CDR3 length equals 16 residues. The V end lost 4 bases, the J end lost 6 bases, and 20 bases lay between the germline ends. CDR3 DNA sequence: TGTGCCAGCAGCCCGAGCCCCTCCGGGACGGGGGATACGCAGTATTTT. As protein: CASSPSPSGTGDTQYF.

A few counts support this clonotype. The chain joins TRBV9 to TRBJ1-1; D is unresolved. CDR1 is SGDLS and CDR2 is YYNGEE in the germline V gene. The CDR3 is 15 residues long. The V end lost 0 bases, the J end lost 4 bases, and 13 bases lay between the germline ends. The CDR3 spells CASSVGVDMGTEAFF. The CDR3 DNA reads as TGTGCCAGCAGCGTAGGGGTCGATATGGGCACTGAAGCTTTCTTT.

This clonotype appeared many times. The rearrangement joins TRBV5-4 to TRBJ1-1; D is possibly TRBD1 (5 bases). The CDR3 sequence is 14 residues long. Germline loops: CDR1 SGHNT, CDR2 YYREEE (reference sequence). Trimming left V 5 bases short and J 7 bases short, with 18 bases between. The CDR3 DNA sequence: TGTGCCAGCAGTCCAACCACTGACAGTTTTGAAGCTTTCTTT. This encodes CASSPTTDSFEAFF.

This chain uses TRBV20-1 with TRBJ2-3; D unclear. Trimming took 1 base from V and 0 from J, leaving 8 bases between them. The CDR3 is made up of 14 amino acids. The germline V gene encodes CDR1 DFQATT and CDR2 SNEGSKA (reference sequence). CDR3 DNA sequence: TGCAGTGCTAGAGGCGCAATTAGCACAGATACGCAGTATTTT. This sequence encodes CSARGAISTDTQYF.

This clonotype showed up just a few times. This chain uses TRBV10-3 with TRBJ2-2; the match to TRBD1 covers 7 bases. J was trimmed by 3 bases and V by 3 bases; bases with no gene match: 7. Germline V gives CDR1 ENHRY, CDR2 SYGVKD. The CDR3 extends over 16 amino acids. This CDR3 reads CAISDPGQNHTGELFF. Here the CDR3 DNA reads TGTGCCATCAGTGATCCGGGACAGAACCACACCGGGGAGCTGTTTTTT.

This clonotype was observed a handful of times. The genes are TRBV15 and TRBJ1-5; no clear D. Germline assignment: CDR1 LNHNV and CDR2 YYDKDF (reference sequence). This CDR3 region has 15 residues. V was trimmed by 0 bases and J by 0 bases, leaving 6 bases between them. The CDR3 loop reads CATSREKNSNQPQHF. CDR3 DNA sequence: TGTGCCACCAGCAGAGAAAAAAATAGCAATCAGCCCCAGCATTTT.

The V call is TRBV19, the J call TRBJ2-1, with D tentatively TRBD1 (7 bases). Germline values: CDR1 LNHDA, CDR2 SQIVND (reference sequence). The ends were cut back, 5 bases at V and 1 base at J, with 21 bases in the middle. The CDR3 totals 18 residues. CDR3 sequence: CASSVAGGTYLSYNEQFF. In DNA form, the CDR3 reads TGTGCCAGTAGTGTGGCAGGGGGGACGTATCTATCCTACAATGAGCAGTTCTTC.

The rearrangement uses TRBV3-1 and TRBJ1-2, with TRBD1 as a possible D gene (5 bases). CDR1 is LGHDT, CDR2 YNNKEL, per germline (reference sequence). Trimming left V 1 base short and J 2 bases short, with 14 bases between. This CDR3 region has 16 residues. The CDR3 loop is CASSQAAGRVNYGYTF. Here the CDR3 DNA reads TGTGCCAGCAGCCAAGCGGCGGGCAGGGTAAACTATGGCTACACCTTC.

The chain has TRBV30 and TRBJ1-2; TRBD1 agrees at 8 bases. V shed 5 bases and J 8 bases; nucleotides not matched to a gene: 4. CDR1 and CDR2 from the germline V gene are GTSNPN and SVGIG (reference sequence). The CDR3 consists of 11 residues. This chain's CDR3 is CAWDRGWGYTF. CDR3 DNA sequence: TGTGCCTGGGACAGGGGCTGGGGCTACACCTTC.

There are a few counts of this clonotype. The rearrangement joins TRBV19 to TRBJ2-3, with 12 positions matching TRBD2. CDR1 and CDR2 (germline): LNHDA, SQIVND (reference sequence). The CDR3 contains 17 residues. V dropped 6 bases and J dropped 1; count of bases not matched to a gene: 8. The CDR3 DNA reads TGTGCCAGTAGGCCTAGCGGGAGGGTCTTCCGCACAGATACGCAGTATTTT. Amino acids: CASRPSGRVFRTDTQYF.

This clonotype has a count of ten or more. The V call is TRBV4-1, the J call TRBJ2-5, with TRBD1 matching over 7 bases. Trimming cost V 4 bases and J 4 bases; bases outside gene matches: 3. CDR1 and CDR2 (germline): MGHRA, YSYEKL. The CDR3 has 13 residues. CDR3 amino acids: CASSPDRAETQYF. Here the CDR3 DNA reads TGCGCCAGCAGCCCAGACAGGGCAGAGACCCAGTACTTC.